This TCR beta chain was recovered during a study of blood T cell repertoires in COVID-19. Original methodology: Reference gene primer amplification in the assay estimated nucleated cell counts. Repertoires were generated with immunoSEQ multiplex PCR, while TCRdb's copy carries only in-frame clones and drops some. V and J calls and clone size follow that table, whereas D and trimming were derived from the DNA. Here the sample spans hundreds of thousands of clones, around 88% being singletons. Trimming removed 6 bases from V and 0 bases from J, with 11 bases in between. The CDR3 is 15 amino acids. From germline, CDR1 is MNHNY and CDR2 SVGAGI (reference sequence).

The sequencing input was peripheral blood. The chain links TRBV6-6 to TRBJ2-2; D is possibly TRBD1 (6 bases). The receptor was isolated from a woman in her 30s who had recovered from COVID-19. This CDR3 is CASRTGQPNTGELFF. The DNA for the CDR3 is TGTGCCAGCAGGACCGGACAGCCGAACACCGGGGAGCTGTTTTTT.